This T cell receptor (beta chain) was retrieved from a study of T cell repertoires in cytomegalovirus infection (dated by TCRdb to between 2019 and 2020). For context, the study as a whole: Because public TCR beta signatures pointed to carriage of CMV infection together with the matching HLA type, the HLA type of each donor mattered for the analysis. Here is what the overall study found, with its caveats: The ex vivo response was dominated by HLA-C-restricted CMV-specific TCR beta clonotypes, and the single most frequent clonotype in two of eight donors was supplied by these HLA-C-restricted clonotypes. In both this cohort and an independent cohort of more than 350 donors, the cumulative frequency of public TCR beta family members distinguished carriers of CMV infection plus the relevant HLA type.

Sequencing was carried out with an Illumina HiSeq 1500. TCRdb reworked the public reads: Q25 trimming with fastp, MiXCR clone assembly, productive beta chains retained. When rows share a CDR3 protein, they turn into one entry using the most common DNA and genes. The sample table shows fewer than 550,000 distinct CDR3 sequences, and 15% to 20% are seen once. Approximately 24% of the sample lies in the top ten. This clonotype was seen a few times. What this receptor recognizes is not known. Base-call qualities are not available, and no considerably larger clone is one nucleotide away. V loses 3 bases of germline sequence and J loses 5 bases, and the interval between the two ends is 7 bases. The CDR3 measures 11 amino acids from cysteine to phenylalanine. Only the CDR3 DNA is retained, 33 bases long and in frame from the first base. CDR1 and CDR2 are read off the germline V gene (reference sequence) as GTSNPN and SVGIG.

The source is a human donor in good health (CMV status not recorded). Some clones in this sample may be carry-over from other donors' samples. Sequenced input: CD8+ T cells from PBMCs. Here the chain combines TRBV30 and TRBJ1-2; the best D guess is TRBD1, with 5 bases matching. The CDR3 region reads CAWSAGYGYTF. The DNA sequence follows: TGTGCCTGGAGCGCAGGGTATGGCTACACCTTC.